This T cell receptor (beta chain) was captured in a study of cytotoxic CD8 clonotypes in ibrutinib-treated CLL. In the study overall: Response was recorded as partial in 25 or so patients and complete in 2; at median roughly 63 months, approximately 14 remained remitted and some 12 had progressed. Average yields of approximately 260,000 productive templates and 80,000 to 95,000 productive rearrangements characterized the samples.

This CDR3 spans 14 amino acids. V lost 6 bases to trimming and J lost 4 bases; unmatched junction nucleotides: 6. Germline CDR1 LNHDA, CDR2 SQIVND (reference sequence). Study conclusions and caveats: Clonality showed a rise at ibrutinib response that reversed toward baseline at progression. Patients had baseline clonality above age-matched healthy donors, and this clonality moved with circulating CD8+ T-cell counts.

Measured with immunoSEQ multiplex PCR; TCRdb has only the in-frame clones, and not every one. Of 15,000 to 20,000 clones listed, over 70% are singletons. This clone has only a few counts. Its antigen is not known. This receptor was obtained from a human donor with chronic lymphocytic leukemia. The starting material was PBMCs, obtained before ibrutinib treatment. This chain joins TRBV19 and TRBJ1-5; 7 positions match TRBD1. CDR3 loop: CASSAGQLNQPQHF. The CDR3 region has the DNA TGTGCCAGTAGCGCGGGACAGTTGAATCAGCCCCAGCATTTT.